This passage covers 2 T cell receptor beta chains from one sample sequenced in a study of human T cells and chemical hapten exposure. Described time point: pre-sensitization, week 0. The treatment here: therapeutic diphenylcyclopropenone sensitization with weekly scalp DPC. TCRdb re-analysed the RACE reads in MiXCR, keeping a single row per CDR3 protein. Altogether fewer than 300,000 distinct CDR3 sequences are present, almost 8% being singletons, with the ten largest covering 1.2%. Here the sequenced sample was whole blood, taken in connection with sensitization to the hapten diphenylcyclopropenone (DPC). These TCRs come from a man aged 18 to 29 with alopecia areata. Some clones in this sample may be carry-over from other donors' samples.

The DNA for the CDR3 is TGCAGTGCTGCCAGAGGGGAGACCCAGTACTTC. It translates to CSAARGETQYF. The chain employs TRBV20-1 and TRBJ2-5; tentative D call: TRBD2 (5 bases). This CDR3 contains 11 residues. Germline V CDR1 and CDR2: DFQATT, SNEGSKA (reference sequence). V gave up 5 bases and J gave up 5 bases, with 9 bases separating them.

This clonotype was found many times. V is TRBV7-6 and J is TRBJ2-3; 11 bases map to TRBD2. This CDR3 comprises 16 residues. V shed 2 bases, J shed 3 bases, and the junction held 4 bases outside the gene matches. Per the germline V gene, CDR1 is SGHVS and CDR2 is FNYEAQ. In nucleotides, the CDR3 is TGTGCCAGCAGCTTACTAGCGGGGGGTGGAACAGATACGCAGTATTTT. This encodes CASSLLAGGGTDTQYF. The whole variable domain, remainder taken from reference TRBV7-6 and TRBJ2-3, is GAGVSQSPRYKVTKRGQDVALRCDPISGHVSLYWYRQALGQGPEFLTYFNYEAQQDKSGLPNDRFSAERPEGSISTLTIQRTEQRDSAMYRCASSLLAGGGTDTQYFGPGTRLTVL.